This T cell receptor (beta chain) stems from a study of early T cells in non-severe SARS-CoV-2 infection. Study at large: Sequencing of bulk RNA from unsorted whole blood was done, without chain pairing.

Germline CDR1 and CDR2: MNHEY and SMNVEV (reference sequence). The CDR3 loop spans 12 amino acids. The V gene lost 5 bases and the J gene lost 4 bases, with 9 bases spanning the gap. Only a few counts were recorded for this clonotype. In the library, individual cDNA molecules carried attached unique molecular identifiers. TCRdb analysed the 5' RACE reads with MiXCR anew, one entry per CDR3 protein. The sample carries tens of thousands of distinct CDR3 sequences, roughly 6.6% recorded once. The chain employs TRBV27 and TRBJ2-7; possible D gene TRBD1, 6 bases. Specimen: whole blood. This clonotype originated in an adult who was a healthcare worker with PCR-confirmed SARS-CoV-2 infection or an uninfected control (not recorded which). CDR3 residues: CASSVTGYEQYF. In nucleotides, the CDR3 is TGTGCCAGCAGTGTGACAGGATACGAGCAGTACTTC.